The 2 T cell receptor beta chains below all came from one sample that was sequenced in a study of blood T cell repertoires in COVID-19. This table comes from immunoSEQ multiplex PCR, and its TCRdb copy is limited to in-frame clones, with some not included. This sample yields about 290,000 clones, of which roughly 89% are seen a single time; roughly 0.92% belongs to the top ten. The material sequenced was peripheral blood. All receptors derive from a middle-aged woman who had recovered from COVID-19.

The chain links TRBV28 to TRBJ2-7; a weak D match, TRBD1 (6 bases). Germline V CDR1 and CDR2: MDHEN, SYDVKM. The CDR3 length is 12 residues. Trimming removed 2 bases at V and 6 bases at J, with 8 bases between. The CDR3 is CASSLPGVEQYF. CDR3 nucleotide sequence: TGTGCCAGCAGTTTACCAGGGGTCGAGCAGTACTTC.

This clone is a singleton in its sample. The chain links TRBV14 to TRBJ1-1; 9 bases match TRBD1. V was pared by 4 bases and J by 4 bases, with 7 bases of the junction left unmatched. The CDR3 runs to 15 residues. From germline, CDR1 is SGHDN and CDR2 FVKESK. CDR3 sequence reads: CASSRDRAGGTEAFF. CDR3 DNA sequence: TGTGCCAGCAGCCGGGACAGGGCAGGGGGCACTGAAGCTTTCTTT.